These 3 T cell receptor beta chains came from one sample sequenced in a study of cytomegalovirus exposure and HLA in healthy donors. A multiplex PCR was run with 60 Vbeta primers and 13 Jbeta primers. TCRdb keeps only in-frame clones here, not all; method: immunoSEQ multiplex PCR. The sample consists of some 190,000 clones, about three quarters of them appearing once. Source material: PBMCs. These receptors all come from a man younger than 35 in good health and CMV-seronegative.

This clone was seen more than once but under ten times. V is TRBV19 and J is TRBJ2-7; TRBD1 might be the D (6 bases). V lost 5 bases, J lost 6 bases, and 23 bases lay in between. This CDR3 is built from 16 residues. Looked up from germline, CDR1 is LNHDA and CDR2 is SQIVND (reference sequence). CDR3 nucleotide sequence: TGTGCCAGTAGTCCCATGGGGCAGGGGCTAAGATTCGAGCAGTACTTC. Its translation: CASSPMGQGLRFEQYF. Looking up the rest from reference TRBV19 and TRBJ2-7 gives the full variable domain: DGGITQSPKYLFRKEGQNVTLSCEQNLNHDAMYWYRQDPGQGLRLIYYSQIVNDFQKGDIAEGYSVSREKKESFPLTVTSAQKNPTAFYLCASSPMGQGLRFEQYFGPGTRLTVT.

This clone has just one count. The J gene is TRBJ2-1, the V gene TRBV7-3, with 7 nucleotides matching TRBD1. The ends lost 3 bases at V and 4 bases at J; junction bases unmatched: 0. The CDR3 totals 13 residues. Germline-derived CDR1 and CDR2 are SGHTA and FQGTGA. The DNA for the CDR3 is TGTGCCAGCAGCTTGGGACAGTACAATGAGCAGTTCTTC. The encoded protein is CASSLGQYNEQFF.

The chain joins TRBV9 to TRBJ2-2; 8 nucleotides line up with TRBD2. After removal of 4 bases from V and 3 bases from J, the junction contained 8 bases not matched to a gene. Germline CDR1 reads SGDLS; CDR2 reads YYNGEE. The CDR3 runs to 16 residues. DNA of the CDR3: TGTGCCAGCAGCCACACGTCGGGAGGGGACACCGGGGAGCTGTTTTTT. Protein product: CASSHTSGGDTGELFF.